What follows are 13 T cell receptor beta chains derived from one specimen sequenced in a study of blood T cell repertoires in COVID-19. The table came from immunoSEQ multiplex PCR; TCRdb's copy has only in-frame clones and leaves some out. The profile shows under 70,000 clones, roughly 90% of them singletons. Sequenced input: peripheral blood. The receptor source for this set is a man older than 75 with acute or convalescent COVID-19.

This chain uses TRBV27 with TRBJ1-1; perhaps TRBD1 as D (5 bases). The V gene lost 7 bases and the J gene lost 0 bases, with 15 bases spanning the gap. This CDR3 is 15 amino acids long. The germline gives CDR1 MNHEY, CDR2 SMNVEV (reference sequence). CDR3: CASTKWGGMNTEAFF. As DNA, the CDR3 is TGTGCCAGCACCAAGTGGGGGGGGATGAACACTGAAGCTTTCTTT.

The chain is built from TRBV29-1 and TRBJ2-3; a weak D match, TRBD1 (5 bases). CDR3 size: 14 residues. V was trimmed by 3 bases and J by 3 bases, leaving 13 bases between them. Germline CDR1 reads SQVTM; CDR2 reads ANQGSEA. CDR3 bases: TGCAGCGTTGATAACCAGGGAAGGACAGATACGCAGTATTTT. Encoded protein: CSVDNQGRTDTQYF.

This clone was detected only a few times. This sequence joins TRBV6-1 and TRBJ1-1; 7 bases agree with TRBD1. V gave up 2 bases and J gave up 0 bases; unmatched junction bases: 3. CDR1 is MNHNS, CDR2 SASEGT, per germline. The CDR3 loop spans 15 amino acids. The CDR3 DNA follows: TGTGCCAGCAGTGAATGGGACAGTATGAACACTGAAGCTTTCTTT. Residues: CASSEWDSMNTEAFF.

This chain uses TRBV7-9 with TRBJ2-1; TRBD2 aligns across 10 bases. The CDR3 is made up of 15 amino acids. Germline V gene sequence: CDR1 SEHNR, CDR2 FQNEAQ (reference sequence). V lost 5 bases and J lost 8; bases outside the gene matches: 9. The CDR3 bases are TGTGCCAGCAGCATCAGAGGCGGGACTAGCGATGAGCAGTTCTTC. Its translation is CASSIRGGTSDEQFF.

V is TRBV10-3 and J is TRBJ1-5; D is unclear. CDR1 and CDR2 (germline): ENHRY, SYGVKD. The CDR3 totals 14 residues. The V end was cut by 0 bases, the J end by 4 bases, with 7 bases between. CDR3 bases: TGTGCCATCAGTGAGTCTAGAGGGAATCAGCCCCAGCATTTT. Its translation: CAISESRGNQPQHF.

J is TRBJ2-7 and V is TRBV7-2; a weak D match, TRBD2 (5 bases). This CDR3 spans 12 amino acids. From germline, CDR1 is SGHTA and CDR2 FQGNSA. Trimming left V 0 bases short and J 9 bases short, with 9 bases between. The CDR3 sequence: CASSLAPSRQYF. CDR3 DNA sequence: TGTGCCAGCAGCTTAGCTCCTAGCCGGCAGTACTTC.

This chain uses TRBV19 with TRBJ2-7; the match to TRBD1 covers 9 bases. The CDR3 loop spans 15 amino acids. The germline V gene encodes CDR1 LNHDA and CDR2 SQIVND (reference sequence). Germline trimming cut 4 bases from V and 6 bases from J; bases unmatched to any gene: 10. The CDR3 protein is CASSTRDRDPPEQYF. CDR3 bases: TGTGCCAGTAGTACCCGGGACAGGGACCCTCCCGAGCAGTACTTC. The full variable domain, its missing parts supplied by reference TRBV19 and TRBJ2-7, is DGGITQSPKYLFRKEGQNVTLSCEQNLNHDAMYWYRQDPGQGLRLIYYSQIVNDFQKGDIAEGYSVSREKKESFPLTVTSAQKNPTAFYLCASSTRDRDPPEQYFGPGTRLTVT.

V and J are TRBV30 and TRBJ2-7, with D possibly TRBD1 on 5 matching bases. The CDR3 is made up of 11 amino acids. The ends were cut back, 4 bases at V and 7 bases at J, with 11 bases in the middle. Germline V gene sequence: CDR1 GTSNPN, CDR2 SVGIG (reference sequence). Written as DNA, the CDR3 is TGTGCCTGGAAATCGACAGAGGAGCAGTACTTC. Protein product: CAWKSTEEQYF.

The rearrangement joins TRBV9 to TRBJ1-1; 7 bases line up with TRBD1. The CDR3 sequence is 15 residues long. J was trimmed by 1 base and V by 6 bases; bases with no gene match: 9. Germline V lookup: CDR1 SGDLS, CDR2 YYNGEE. Here the CDR3 DNA reads TGTGCCAGCACCGAATCGGACAGGCAGAACACTGAAGCTTTCTTT. Its translation is CASTESDRQNTEAFF.

V and J are TRBV5-4 and TRBJ2-2, with 8 bases that match TRBD2. CDR1 is SGHNT, CDR2 YYREEE, per germline (reference sequence). V trimming: 4 bases; J trimming: 7 bases; junction bases outside the gene matches: 9. The length of the CDR3 is 15 residues. The CDR3 bases are TGTGCCAGCAGCGCCGGGACTAGTGTGGTCGGGGAGCTGTTTTTT. It encodes CASSAGTSVVGELFF.

The V call is TRBV5-5, the J call TRBJ2-7; TRBD1 agrees at 8 bases. The CDR3 has 14 residues. CDR1 is SGHKS and CDR2 is YYEKEE in the germline V gene (reference sequence). V dropped 2 bases and J dropped 2; count of bases not matched to a gene: 3. CDR3 nucleotides: TGTGCCAGCAGCTTCGGACAGGGCCCCTACGAGCAGTACTTC. Its protein is CASSFGQGPYEQYF.

The chain combines TRBV19 with TRBJ2-7, with 8 bases fitting TRBD1. Germline lookup yields CDR1 LNHDA and CDR2 SQIVND (reference sequence). This CDR3 spans 15 amino acids. Unmatched junction bases numbered 8, after V lost 4 bases and J lost 3 bases. The CDR3, as DNA: TGTGCCAGTAGTACCTCCGGGACAGGCAACTACGAGCAGTACTTC. This sequence encodes CASSTSGTGNYEQYF.

This chain links TRBV18 with TRBJ2-5, with a weak D call TRBD2 (6 bases). Looked up from germline, CDR1 is KGHSH and CDR2 is LQKENI. V dropped 3 bases and J dropped 4 bases, with 18 bases sitting between them. The CDR3 sequence is 16 residues long. CDR3 sequence: CASSPGGRRNGETQYF. Written as DNA, the CDR3 is TGTGCCAGCTCACCCGGGGGTAGGAGAAACGGAGAGACCCAGTACTTC.